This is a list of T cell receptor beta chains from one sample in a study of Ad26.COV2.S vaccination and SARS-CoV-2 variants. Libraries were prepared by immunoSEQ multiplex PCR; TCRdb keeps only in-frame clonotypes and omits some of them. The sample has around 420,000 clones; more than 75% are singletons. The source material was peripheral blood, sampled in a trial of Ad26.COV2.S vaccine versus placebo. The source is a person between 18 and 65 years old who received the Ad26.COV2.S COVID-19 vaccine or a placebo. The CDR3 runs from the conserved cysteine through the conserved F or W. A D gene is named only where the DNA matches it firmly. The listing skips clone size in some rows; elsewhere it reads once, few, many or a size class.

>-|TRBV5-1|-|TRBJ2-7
CASSLSGQTGDYEQYF
TGCGCCAGCAGCTTGTCGGGACAGACGGGAGACTACGAGCAGTACTTC
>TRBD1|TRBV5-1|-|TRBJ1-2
CASSLDRGIGGYTF
TGCGCCAGCAGCCTAGACAGGGGAATTGGCGGCTACACCTTC
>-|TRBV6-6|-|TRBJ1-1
CASSHTPGGSMNTEAFF
TGTGCCAGCAGTCACACTCCGGGGGGCTCGATGAACACTGAAGCTTTCTTT
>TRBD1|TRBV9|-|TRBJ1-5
CASSATGQGEQPQHF
TGTGCCAGCAGCGCCACTGGACAGGGAGAACAGCCCCAGCATTTT
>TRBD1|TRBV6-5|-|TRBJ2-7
CASSYDGQGTYEQYF
TGTGCCAGCAGTTACGACGGACAGGGAACCTACGAGCAGTACTTC
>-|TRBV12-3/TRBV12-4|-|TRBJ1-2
CASNIRASYGYTF
TGTGCCAGCAACATACGGGCCTCCTATGGCTACACCTTC
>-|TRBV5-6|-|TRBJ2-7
CASSLKAKLYEQYF
TGTGCCAGCAGCTTGAAGGCCAAGCTGTACGAGCAGTACTTC
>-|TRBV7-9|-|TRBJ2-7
CASSFSRDHEQYF
TGTGCCAGCAGCTTTTCCCGGGACCACGAGCAGTACTTC
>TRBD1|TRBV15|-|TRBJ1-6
CATSGDRDNSPLHF
TGTGCCACCAGCGGTGACAGGGATAATTCACCCCTCCACTTT
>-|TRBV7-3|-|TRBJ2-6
CASSRPGRGTGANVLTF
TGTGCCAGCAGTCGTCCGGGTAGGGGGACTGGGGCCAACGTCCTGACTTTC
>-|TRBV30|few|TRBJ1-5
CAWKQGRGQPQHF
TGTGCCTGGAAACAGGGACGGGGTCAGCCCCAGCATTTT
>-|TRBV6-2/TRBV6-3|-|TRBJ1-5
CASSYVRQPNQPQHF
TGTGCCAGCAGTTACGTGAGACAGCCCAATCAGCCCCAGCATTTT
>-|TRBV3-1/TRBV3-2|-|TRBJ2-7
CASSIHYEQYF
TGTGCCAGCAGCATCCACTACGAGCAGTACTTC
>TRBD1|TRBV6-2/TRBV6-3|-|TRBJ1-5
CASSYPRTGPILNQPQHF
TGTGCCAGCAGTTACCCTCGGACAGGCCCAATCCTTAATCAGCCCCAGCATTTT
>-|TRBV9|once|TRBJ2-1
CASSVAGGDNEQFF
TGTGCCAGCAGCGTAGCGGGGGGCGACAATGAGCAGTTCTTC
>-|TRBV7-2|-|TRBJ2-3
CASSHRASSGDTQYF
TGTGCCAGCAGCCACCGGGCCTCCAGCGGAGATACGCAGTATTTT
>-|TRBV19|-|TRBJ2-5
CASSIWGGGSSQETQYF
TGTGCCAGTAGTATATGGGGGGGCGGCAGCAGTCAAGAGACCCAGTACTTC
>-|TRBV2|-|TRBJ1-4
CASRRGWPTNEKLFF
TGTGCCAGCAGGCGGGGGTGGCCAACTAATGAAAAACTGTTTTTT
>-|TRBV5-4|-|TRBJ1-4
CASSSRVGEKLFF
TGTGCCAGCAGCTCGCGGGTGGGGGAAAAACTGTTTTTT
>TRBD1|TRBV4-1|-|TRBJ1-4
CASSPYRGEKEKLFF
TGCGCCAGCAGCCCCTACAGGGGCGAAAAGGAAAAACTGTTTTTT
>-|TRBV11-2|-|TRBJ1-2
CASSLLAGTYGYTF
TGTGCCAGCAGCTTATTGGCCGGAACCTATGGCTACACCTTC
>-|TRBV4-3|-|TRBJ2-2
CASSQDVSALNTGELFF
TGCGCCAGCAGCCAAGATGTTAGCGCGCTGAACACCGGGGAGCTGTTTTTT
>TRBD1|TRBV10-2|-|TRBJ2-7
CASHRDRDYEQYF
TGCGCCAGCCACCGGGACAGGGACTACGAGCAGTACTTC
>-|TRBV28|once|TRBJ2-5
CASSPLGGRSQETQYF
TGTGCCAGCAGTCCCTTGGGGGGAAGATCCCAAGAGACCCAGTACTTC
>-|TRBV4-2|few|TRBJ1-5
CASSQEQGHNQPQHF
TGTGCCAGCAGCCAAGAGCAGGGACACAATCAGCCCCAGCATTTT
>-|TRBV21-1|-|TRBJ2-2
CASSKDKSSRGVPGELFF
TGTGCCAGCAGCAAAGATAAAAGCTCTAGAGGGGTACCCGGGGAGCTGTTTTTT
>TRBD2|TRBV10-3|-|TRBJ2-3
CAINDLSGGADTQYF
TGTGCCATCAACGACCTTAGCGGGGGGGCGGATACGCAGTATTTT
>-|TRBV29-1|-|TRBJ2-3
CSVAGTPEDDTQYF
TGCAGCGTGGCGGGGACCCCGGAGGATGATACGCAGTATTTT
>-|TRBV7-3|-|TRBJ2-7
CASSLFQGLSYEQYF
TGTGCCAGCAGCTTATTTCAGGGATTGTCCTACGAGCAGTACTTC
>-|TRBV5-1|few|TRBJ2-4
CASSRIPGERGNIQYF
TGCGCCAGCAGCCGGATCCCAGGGGAGCGGGGAAACATTCAGTACTTC
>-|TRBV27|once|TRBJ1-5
CASSLWGGSNQPQHF
TGTGCCAGCAGTTTATGGGGAGGAAGCAATCAGCCCCAGCATTTT